A single sample gave rise to the 21 T cell receptor beta chains below, sequenced in a study of cytomegalovirus exposure and HLA in healthy donors. PCR employed 60 Vbeta and 13 Jbeta primers. Measured with immunoSEQ multiplex PCR; TCRdb has only the in-frame clones, and not every one. The table includes about 140,000 clones, about 72% detected once. Sequencing was done on a sample of PBMCs. These receptors were obtained from a man between 40 and 49 years old in good health and CMV-seronegative.

This clone has only a few counts. Sequence at one end of the junction differs from germline and may be a read error. J is TRBJ1-6 and V is TRBV15; D possibly corresponds to TRBD1 (6 bases). Germline V gene lookup returns CDR1 LNHNV and CDR2 YYDKDF (reference sequence). This CDR3 has 15 amino acids. This CDR3 is CATSRETGYGWALNF. The CDR3, as DNA: TGTGCCACCAGCAGGGAAACAGGGTACGGGTGGGCCCTCAACTTT.

This clone was detected only a few times. The chain uses TRBV28 and TRBJ1-5; perhaps TRBD1 as D (5 bases). CDR3 length: 16 amino acids. Germline V CDR1 and CDR2: MDHEN, SYDVKM. V dropped 3 bases and J dropped 3 bases, with 15 bases sitting between them. The CDR3 nucleotides are TGTGCCAGCAGTTTCGTAACAGGCGGGGTCAATCAGCCCCAGCATTTT. Amino acid sequence: CASSFVTGGVNQPQHF.

The J gene is TRBJ1-4, the V gene TRBV5-1; 7 positions agree with TRBD1. The V segment lost 0 bases and the J segment 7 bases; nucleotides outside the gene matches: 6. The CDR3 runs 15 residues. CDR1 and CDR2 from the germline V gene are SGHRS and YFSETQ. Here the CDR3 reads CASSLGGAGGEKLFF. The CDR3 region has the DNA TGCGCCAGCAGCTTGGGGGGAGCAGGGGGTGAAAAACTGTTTTTT.

This clone showed up just once. The chain links TRBV7-9 to TRBJ2-2, with D hard to call. Trimming shortened V by 11 bases and J by 6 bases, and 7 bases separated the two germline ends. Per germline, CDR1 SEHNR and CDR2 FQNEAQ (reference sequence). The CDR3 contains 10 residues. As DNA, the CDR3 is TGTGCCCCCGGAGCCGGGGAGCTGTTTTTT. Translation gives CAPGAGELFF.

This clone was counted between two and nine times. This chain links TRBV28 with TRBJ2-7, with a possible D match to TRBD2 (5 bases). The CDR3 sequence is 14 residues long. V gave up 7 bases and J gave up 4 bases, with 17 bases separating them. Germline CDR1 and CDR2: MDHEN and SYDVKM. DNA of the CDR3: TGTGCCAGCACCACTCACGGGAATGGTTACGAGCAGTACTTC. It yields the protein CASTTHGNGYEQYF.

The chain couples TRBV15 to TRBJ1-4; 8 bases fit TRBD1. CDR3 length: 17 amino acids. The germline V gene has CDR1 LNHNV and CDR2 YYDKDF (reference sequence). The ends lost 3 bases at V and 6 bases at J; junction bases unmatched: 12. This CDR3 is CATSRMGRGRNHEKLFF. The DNA of the CDR3 is TGTGCCACCAGCAGGATGGGCAGGGGGCGTAATCATGAAAAACTGTTTTTT.

The rearrangement links TRBV7-9 to TRBJ1-1, with 7 nucleotides matching TRBD1. Losses at the gene ends were 5 bases for V and 11 bases for J; bases not matched to a gene: 5. CDR1 is SEHNR and CDR2 is FQNEAQ in the germline V gene (reference sequence). There are 11 residues in the CDR3. DNA for the CDR3: TGTGCCAGCAGCCCGACAGGGTGGGCTTTCTTT. Its protein is CASSPTGWAFF.

This chain links TRBV4-1 with TRBJ2-3; D not certain. The germline gives CDR1 MGHRA, CDR2 YSYEKL. V lost 0 bases, J lost 2 bases, and 9 bases lay in between. The CDR3 extends over 15 amino acids. The DNA for the CDR3 is TGCGCCAGCAGCCAAGACCGTGAGTTCACAGATACGCAGTATTTT. Translating gives CASSQDREFTDTQYF.

This chain joins TRBV6-5 and TRBJ1-5; 8 positions agree with TRBD1. The CDR3 is 14 residues long. Germline assignment: CDR1 MNHEY and CDR2 SVGAGI. V dropped 6 bases and J dropped 9; count of bases not matched to a gene: 10. CDR3 DNA: TGTGCCAGCAGCTTGGGGACAGGCACGTGGCCCCAGCATTTT. Protein sequence: CASSLGTGTWPQHF.

This clone has only one observation. This rearrangement joins TRBV6-6 to TRBJ2-1; weak D call: TRBD1 (5 bases). There are 14 residues in the CDR3. V gave up 4 bases and J gave up 10 bases, with 17 bases separating them. CDR1 is MNHNY and CDR2 is SVGAGI in the germline V gene (reference sequence). As DNA, the CDR3 is TGTGCCAGCAGTTTAAGTTTTATAAGGACAGAGCAGTTCTTC. Its protein product is CASSLSFIRTEQFF.

V is TRBV2 and J is TRBJ2-2, with D tentatively TRBD1 (5 bases). The CDR3 runs to 15 residues. Between the trimmed V and J ends, which lost 0 bases and 1 base, there was a span of 6 bases. In germline, CDR1 is SNHLY, CDR2 FYNNEI. The CDR3 here is CASSEADRNTGELFF. The CDR3 bases are TGTGCCAGCAGTGAAGCTGACAGGAACACCGGGGAGCTGTTTTTT.

CDR3 bases: TGTGCCAGCAGTGAACCCCAGGGCGGAGAGACCCAGTACTTC. It yields the protein CASSEPQGGETQYF. The gene calls are TRBV6-1 and TRBJ2-5, with D perhaps TRBD1 (5 bases). V lost 2 bases, J lost 4 bases, and 11 bases lay in between. Looked up from germline, CDR1 is MNHNS and CDR2 is SASEGT. The CDR3 consists of 14 residues.

This rearrangement joins TRBV7-2 to TRBJ2-2; D call uncertain. Trimming stripped 0 bases from V and 0 bases from J, with 5 bases between. This CDR3 region has 15 residues. Germline V lookup: CDR1 SGHTA, CDR2 FQGNSA. The CDR3 sequence: CASSLAYANTGELFF. Written as DNA, the CDR3 is TGTGCCAGCAGCTTAGCCTACGCGAACACCGGGGAGCTGTTTTTT.

V is TRBV14 and J is TRBJ2-1; tentative D call: TRBD1 (6 bases). CDR1 is SGHDN, CDR2 FVKESK, per germline. The length of the CDR3 is 14 residues. V was clipped by 1 base and J by 4 bases, with 8 bases between them. Written as DNA, the CDR3 is TGTGCCAGCAGCCAAGCCGACAGGTACAATGAGCAGTTCTTC. Encoded protein: CASSQADRYNEQFF.

This chain connects TRBV5-4 to TRBJ2-3; maybe TRBD2 (5 bases). Germline V gene sequence: CDR1 SGHNT, CDR2 YYREEE (reference sequence). This CDR3 has 16 amino acids. V dropped 0 bases and J dropped 3 bases, with 14 bases sitting between them. The CDR3 loop is CASSLVRELGTDTQYF. The CDR3 DNA follows: TGTGCCAGCAGCTTGGTTAGAGAACTAGGGACAGATACGCAGTATTTT.

The sample holds one count of this clone. The chain carries TRBV11-2 and TRBJ1-2; 10 bases agree with TRBD1. V dropped 1 base and J dropped 6; count of bases not matched to a gene: 2. The CDR3 spans 14 residues. Germline V gives CDR1 SGHAT, CDR2 FQNNGV. Here the CDR3 DNA reads TGTGCCAGCAGCTTAGTGGGACAGGGGCATGGCTACACCTTC. Translation gives CASSLVGQGHGYTF.

The V gene is TRBV4-2, the J gene TRBJ2-5; 9 bases are a match to TRBD1. CDR3 length equals 15 residues. Trimming at V came to 3 bases and at J to 5 bases, leaving 7 bases not matched to a gene. Germline V CDR1 and CDR2: LGHNA, YNFKEQ. The DNA of the CDR3 is TGTGCCAGCAGCCATGGACAGGGGCGGCCGGAGACCCAGTACTTC. Its protein is CASSHGQGRPETQYF.

The rearrangement uses TRBV10-3 and TRBJ2-3; 11 nucleotides agree with TRBD2. V lost 6 bases to trimming and J lost 0 bases; unmatched junction nucleotides: 14. The CDR3 has 19 amino acids. Germline-derived CDR1 and CDR2 are ENHRY and SYGVKD. The CDR3 bases are TGTGCCATCAGAGGGGCTCTAGCGGGGGGCCAAACTAGCACAGATACGCAGTATTTT. It yields the protein CAIRGALAGGQTSTDTQYF.

The DNA for the CDR3 is TGTGCCAGCAGCTTAACACGGGACAGACAAGAGACCCAGTACTTC. Residues: CASSLTRDRQETQYF. The chain employs TRBV7-9 and TRBJ2-5; 7 bases agree with TRBD1. Germline CDR1 and CDR2: SEHNR and FQNEAQ (reference sequence). This CDR3 region has 15 residues. V lost 2 bases to trimming and J lost 2 bases; unmatched junction nucleotides: 5.

This chain uses TRBV18 with TRBJ2-5, with 7 bases matching TRBD2. Looked up from germline, CDR1 is KGHSH and CDR2 is LQKENI. This CDR3 region has 14 residues. The J segment lost 2 bases and the V segment lost 3 bases, leaving 3 bases of the junction unmatched. CDR3 sequence reads: CASSPEAGQETQYF. CDR3 coding DNA: TGTGCCAGCTCACCCGAAGCGGGGCAAGAGACCCAGTACTTC.

The chain is built from TRBV2 and TRBJ2-6; D gene uncertain. The CDR3 consists of 14 residues. The ends were cut back, 7 bases at V and 0 bases at J, with 7 bases in the middle. Germline CDR1 reads SNHLY; CDR2 reads FYNNEI. The CDR3 DNA reads TGTGCCAGCATCCCGGGCTCTGGGGCCAACGTCCTGACTTTC. It codes for CASIPGSGANVLTF.